The table lists the clone carrying this TCR beta chain with a few counts. The antigen remains undetermined. This sample is drawn from a study of T cells in localized non-small cell lung cancer. The protocol was immunoSEQ multiplex PCR, while the TCRdb copy is restricted to in-frame clones and leaves out a portion. This sample yields nearly 25,000 clones, of which 86% are seen a single time; 5.8% belongs to the top ten. In germline, CDR1 is SGHVS, CDR2 FQNEAQ. The CDR3 sequence is 15 residues long. V was cut by 5 bases and J by 0 bases, with 14 bases left in between. Overall study results and limits: Greater blood T cell density accompanied longer overall survival. A single tumor region was sequenced, leaving heterogeneity possible. Of the top 100 tumor clones, median 57 were in adjacent lung, around 28 among its top 100. Uninvolved adjacent lung had the highest recorded T cell clonality, with tumor below it.

This TCR was sampled from a male donor older than 55 with stage II squamous cell lung carcinoma. This specimen was peripheral blood, taken before any cancer treatment. The gene calls are TRBV7-8 and TRBJ2-7; D is perhaps TRBD2 (6 bases). The CDR3 DNA follows: TGTGCCAGCAGCGGCCGGGGGAGGTTCTCCTACGAGCAGTACTTC. It specifies CASSGRGRFSYEQYF.